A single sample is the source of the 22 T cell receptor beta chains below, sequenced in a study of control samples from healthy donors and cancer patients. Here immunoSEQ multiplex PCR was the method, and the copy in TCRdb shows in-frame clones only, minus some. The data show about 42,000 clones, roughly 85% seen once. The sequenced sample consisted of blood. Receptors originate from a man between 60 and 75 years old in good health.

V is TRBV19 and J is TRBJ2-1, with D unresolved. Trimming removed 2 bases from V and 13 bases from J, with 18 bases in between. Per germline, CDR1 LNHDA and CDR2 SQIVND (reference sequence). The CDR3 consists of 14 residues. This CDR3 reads CASSISPHPPRQFF. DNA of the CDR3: TGTGCCAGTAGTATATCCCCACACCCCCCTCGTCAGTTCTTC.

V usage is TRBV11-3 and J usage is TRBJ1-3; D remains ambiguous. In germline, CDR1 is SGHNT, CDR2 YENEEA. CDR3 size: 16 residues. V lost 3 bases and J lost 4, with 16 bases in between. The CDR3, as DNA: TGTGCCAGCAGCTTTCGTCCAGGCCTGGGGGGAAACACCATATATTTT. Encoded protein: CASSFRPGLGGNTIYF.

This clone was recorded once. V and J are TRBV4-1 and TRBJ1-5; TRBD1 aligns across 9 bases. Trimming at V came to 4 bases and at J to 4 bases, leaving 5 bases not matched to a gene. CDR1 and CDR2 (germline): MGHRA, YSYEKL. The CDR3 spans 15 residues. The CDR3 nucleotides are TGCGCCAGCAGCCCCCGGGACAGGGATAATCAGCCCCAGCATTTT. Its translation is CASSPRDRDNQPQHF.

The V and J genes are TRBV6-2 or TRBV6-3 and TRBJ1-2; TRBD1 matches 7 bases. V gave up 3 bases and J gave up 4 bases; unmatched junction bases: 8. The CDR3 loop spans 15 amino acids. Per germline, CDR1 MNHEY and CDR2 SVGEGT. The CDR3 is CASSYAGTVSYGYTF. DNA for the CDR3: TGTGCCAGCAGTTATGCCGGGACAGTCTCCTATGGCTACACCTTC.

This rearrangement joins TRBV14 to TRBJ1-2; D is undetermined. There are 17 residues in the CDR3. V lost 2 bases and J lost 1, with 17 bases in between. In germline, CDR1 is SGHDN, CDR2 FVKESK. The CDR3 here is CASSQSRTATFNYGYTF. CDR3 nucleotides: TGTGCCAGCAGCCAATCACGGACCGCAACCTTTAACTATGGCTACACCTTC.

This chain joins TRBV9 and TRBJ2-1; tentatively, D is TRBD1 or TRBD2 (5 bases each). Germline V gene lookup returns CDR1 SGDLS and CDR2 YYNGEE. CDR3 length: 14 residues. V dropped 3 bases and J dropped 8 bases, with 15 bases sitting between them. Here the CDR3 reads CASSAGPPRHEQFF. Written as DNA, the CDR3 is TGTGCCAGCAGCGCGGGACCTCCGAGGCATGAGCAGTTCTTC.

The CDR3, as DNA: TGTGCCTGGAAAGCCACGGGATTAAACACCATATATTTT. It codes for CAWKATGLNTIYF. The rearrangement uses TRBV30 and TRBJ1-3, with D unclear. CDR1 and CDR2 from the germline V gene are GTSNPN and SVGIG (reference sequence). The CDR3 covers 13 residues. Trimming left V 4 bases short and J 6 bases short, with 13 bases between. The full variable domain, completed using reference TRBV30 and TRBJ1-3, is SQTIHQWPATLVQPVGSPLSLECTVEGTSNPNLYWYRQAAGRGLQLLFYSVGIGQISSEVPQNLSASRPQDRQFILSSKKLLLSDSGFYLCAWKATGLNTIYFGEGSWLTVV.

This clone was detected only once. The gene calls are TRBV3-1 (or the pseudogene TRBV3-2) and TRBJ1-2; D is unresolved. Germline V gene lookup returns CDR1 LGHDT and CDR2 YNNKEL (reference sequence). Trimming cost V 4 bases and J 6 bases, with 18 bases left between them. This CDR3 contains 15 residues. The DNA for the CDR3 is TGTGCCAGCAGCCGAACTAGAGGGTTCGAAAATGGCTACACCTTC. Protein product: CASSRTRGFENGYTF.

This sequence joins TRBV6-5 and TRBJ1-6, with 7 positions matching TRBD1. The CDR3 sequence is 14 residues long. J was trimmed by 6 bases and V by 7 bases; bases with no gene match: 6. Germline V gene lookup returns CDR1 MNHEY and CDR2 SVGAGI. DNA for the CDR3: TGTGCCAGCAATCAACAGGGGCCTAATTCACCCCTCCACTTT. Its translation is CASNQQGPNSPLHF.

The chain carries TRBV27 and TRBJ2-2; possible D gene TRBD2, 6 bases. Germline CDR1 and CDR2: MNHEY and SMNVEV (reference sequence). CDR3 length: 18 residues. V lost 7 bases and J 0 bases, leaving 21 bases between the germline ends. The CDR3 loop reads CASTLGVREPANTGELFF. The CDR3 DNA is TGTGCCAGCACCCTTGGGGTACGGGAGCCTGCGAACACCGGGGAGCTGTTTTTT.

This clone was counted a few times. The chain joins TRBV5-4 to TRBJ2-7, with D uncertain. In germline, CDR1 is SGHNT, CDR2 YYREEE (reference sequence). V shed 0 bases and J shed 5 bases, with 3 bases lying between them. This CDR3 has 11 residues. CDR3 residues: CASSLVDEQYF. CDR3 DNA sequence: TGTGCCAGCAGCTTGGTGGACGAGCAGTACTTC.

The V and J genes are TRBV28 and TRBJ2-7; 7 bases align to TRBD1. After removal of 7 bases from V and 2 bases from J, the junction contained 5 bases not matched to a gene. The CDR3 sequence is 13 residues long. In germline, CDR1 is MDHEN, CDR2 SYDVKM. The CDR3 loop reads CASKGQKTYEQYF. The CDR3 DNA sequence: TGTGCCAGCAAGGGACAGAAAACCTACGAGCAGTACTTC.

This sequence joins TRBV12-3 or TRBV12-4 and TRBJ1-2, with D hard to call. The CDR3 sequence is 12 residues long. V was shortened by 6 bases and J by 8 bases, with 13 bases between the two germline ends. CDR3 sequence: CASRRASSGYTF. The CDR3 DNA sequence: TGTGCCAGCAGACGCGCCAGTTCGGGCTACACCTTC.

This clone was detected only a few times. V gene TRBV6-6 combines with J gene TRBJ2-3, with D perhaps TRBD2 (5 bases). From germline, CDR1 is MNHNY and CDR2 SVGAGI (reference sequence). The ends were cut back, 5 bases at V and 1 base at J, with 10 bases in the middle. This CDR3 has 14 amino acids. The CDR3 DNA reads TGTGCCAGCAGTCTGAATAGCGGCACAGATACGCAGTATTTT. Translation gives CASSLNSGTDTQYF.

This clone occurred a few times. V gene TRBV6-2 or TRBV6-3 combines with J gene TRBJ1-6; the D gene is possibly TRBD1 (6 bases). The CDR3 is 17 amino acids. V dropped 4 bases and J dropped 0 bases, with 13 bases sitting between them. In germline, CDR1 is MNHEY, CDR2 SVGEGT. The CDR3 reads CASSSGQTSSYNSPLHF. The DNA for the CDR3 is TGTGCCAGCAGTTCCGGACAGACCAGCTCCTATAATTCACCCCTCCACTTT.

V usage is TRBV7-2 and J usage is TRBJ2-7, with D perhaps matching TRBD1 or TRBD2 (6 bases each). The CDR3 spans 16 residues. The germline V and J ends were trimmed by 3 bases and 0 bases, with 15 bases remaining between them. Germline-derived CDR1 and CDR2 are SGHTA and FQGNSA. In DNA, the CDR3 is TGTGCCAGCAGCTTCGTGGGGGGCTTCAGCTCCTACGAGCAGTACTTC. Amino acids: CASSFVGGFSSYEQYF.

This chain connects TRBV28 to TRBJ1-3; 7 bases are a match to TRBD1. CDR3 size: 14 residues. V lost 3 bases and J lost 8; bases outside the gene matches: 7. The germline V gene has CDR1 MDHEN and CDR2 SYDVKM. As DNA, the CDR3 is TGTGCCAGCAGTTTGCCTCAGGGGGTATACACCATATATTTT. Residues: CASSLPQGVYTIYF.

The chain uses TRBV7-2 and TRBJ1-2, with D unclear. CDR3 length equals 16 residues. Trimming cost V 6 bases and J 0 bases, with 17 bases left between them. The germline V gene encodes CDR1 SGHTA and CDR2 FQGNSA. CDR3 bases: TGTGCCAGCAGTCCAGACCTTAGAAGAGCTAACTATGGCTACACCTTC. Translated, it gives CASSPDLRRANYGYTF.

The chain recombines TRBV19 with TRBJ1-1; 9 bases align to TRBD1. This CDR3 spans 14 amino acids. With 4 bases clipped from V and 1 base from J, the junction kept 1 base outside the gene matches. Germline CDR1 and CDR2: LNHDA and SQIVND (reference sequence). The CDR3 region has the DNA TGTGCCAGTAGTAAGGACAGGGGGAACACTGAAGCTTTCTTT. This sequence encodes CASSKDRGNTEAFF. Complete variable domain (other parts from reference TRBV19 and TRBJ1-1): DGGITQSPKYLFRKEGQNVTLSCEQNLNHDAMYWYRQDPGQGLRLIYYSQIVNDFQKGDIAEGYSVSREKKESFPLTVTSAQKNPTAFYLCASSKDRGNTEAFFGQGTRLTVV.

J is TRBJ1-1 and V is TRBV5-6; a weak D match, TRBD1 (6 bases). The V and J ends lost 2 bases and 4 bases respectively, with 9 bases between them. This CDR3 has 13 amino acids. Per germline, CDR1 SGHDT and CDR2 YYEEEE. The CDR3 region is CASSFQGSTEAFF. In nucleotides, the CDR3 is TGTGCCAGCAGCTTTCAGGGGAGCACTGAAGCTTTCTTT.

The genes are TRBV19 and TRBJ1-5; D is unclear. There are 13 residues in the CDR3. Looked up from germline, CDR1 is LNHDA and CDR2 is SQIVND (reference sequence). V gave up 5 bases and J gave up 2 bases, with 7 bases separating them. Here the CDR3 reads CASSDGGNQPQHF. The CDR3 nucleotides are TGTGCCAGTAGTGACGGGGGCAATCAGCCCCAGCATTTT.

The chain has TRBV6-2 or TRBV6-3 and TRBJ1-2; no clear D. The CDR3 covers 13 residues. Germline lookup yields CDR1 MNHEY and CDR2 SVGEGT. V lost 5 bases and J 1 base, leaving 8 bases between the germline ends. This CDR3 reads CASSDTGNYGYTF. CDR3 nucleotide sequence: TGTGCCAGCAGTGACACGGGTAACTATGGCTACACCTTC.